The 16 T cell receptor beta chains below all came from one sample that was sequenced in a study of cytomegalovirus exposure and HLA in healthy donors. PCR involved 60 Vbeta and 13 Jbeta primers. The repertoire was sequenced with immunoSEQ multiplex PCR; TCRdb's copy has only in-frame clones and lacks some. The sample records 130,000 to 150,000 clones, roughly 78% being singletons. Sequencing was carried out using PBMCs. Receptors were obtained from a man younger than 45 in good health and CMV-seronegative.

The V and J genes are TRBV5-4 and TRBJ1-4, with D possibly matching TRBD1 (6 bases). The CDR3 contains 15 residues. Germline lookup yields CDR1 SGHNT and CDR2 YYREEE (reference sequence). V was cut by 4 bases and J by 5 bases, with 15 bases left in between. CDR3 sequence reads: CASSRSPGENEKLFF. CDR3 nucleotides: TGTGCCAGCAGCCGGTCCCCAGGGGAAAATGAAAAACTGTTTTTT.

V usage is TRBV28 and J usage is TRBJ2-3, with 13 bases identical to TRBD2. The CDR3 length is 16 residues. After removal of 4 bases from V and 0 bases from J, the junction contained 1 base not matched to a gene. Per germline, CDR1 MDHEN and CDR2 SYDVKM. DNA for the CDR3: TGTGCCAGCAGTTGGACTAGCGGGGGTAGCACAGATACGCAGTATTTT. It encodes CASSWTSGGSTDTQYF.

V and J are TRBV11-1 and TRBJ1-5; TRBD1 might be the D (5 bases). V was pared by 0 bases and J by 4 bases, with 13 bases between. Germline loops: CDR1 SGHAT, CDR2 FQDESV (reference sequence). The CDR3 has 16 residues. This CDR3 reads CASSLAGQGKNQPQHF. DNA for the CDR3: TGTGCCAGCAGCTTAGCTGGGCAGGGTAAAAATCAGCCCCAGCATTTT.

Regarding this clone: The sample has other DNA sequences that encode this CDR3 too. The CDR3 loop is CASSLVTGGTDTQYF. The CDR3 bases are TGCGCCAGCAGCTTGGTGACAGGGGGAACAGATACGCAGTATTTT. The chain has TRBV5-1 and TRBJ2-3, with TRBD1 matching 9 bases. The germline CDR1 and CDR2 sequences are SGHRS and YFSETQ. V lost 0 bases to trimming and J lost 3 bases; unmatched junction nucleotides: 2. The CDR3 is made up of 15 amino acids. The variable domain in full, with the rest retrieved from reference TRBV5-1 and TRBJ2-3, is KAGVTQTPRYLIKTRGQQVTLSCSPISGHRSVSWYQQTPGQGLQFLFEYFSETQRNKGNFPGRFSGRQFSNSRSEMNVSTLELGDSALYLCASSLVTGGTDTQYFGPGTRLTVL.

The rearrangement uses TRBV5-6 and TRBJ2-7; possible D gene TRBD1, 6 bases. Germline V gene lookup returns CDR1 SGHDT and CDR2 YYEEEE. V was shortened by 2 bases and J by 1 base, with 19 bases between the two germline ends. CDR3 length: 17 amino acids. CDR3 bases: TGTGCCAGCAGCTTTTCCGACAGGTCCCCCTTATCCTACGAGCAGTACTTC. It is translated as CASSFSDRSPLSYEQYF.

The CDR3 loop is CASSRGTYEQYF. CDR3 sequence (DNA): TGTGCCAGCAGCCGGGGAACCTACGAGCAGTACTTC. The V gene is TRBV6-5, the J gene TRBJ2-7; TRBD2 might be the D (5 bases). The germline V gene encodes CDR1 MNHEY and CDR2 SVGAGI. CDR3 length equals 12 residues. V was pared by 6 bases and J by 2 bases, with 8 bases between.

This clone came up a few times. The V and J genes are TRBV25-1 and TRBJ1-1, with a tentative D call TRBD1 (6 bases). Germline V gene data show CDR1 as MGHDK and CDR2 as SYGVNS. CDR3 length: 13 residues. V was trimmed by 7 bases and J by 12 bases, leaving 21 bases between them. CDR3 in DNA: TGTGCCAGCACGATCGGCGGGGGGGCGTTGACTTTCTTT. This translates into CASTIGGGALTFF.

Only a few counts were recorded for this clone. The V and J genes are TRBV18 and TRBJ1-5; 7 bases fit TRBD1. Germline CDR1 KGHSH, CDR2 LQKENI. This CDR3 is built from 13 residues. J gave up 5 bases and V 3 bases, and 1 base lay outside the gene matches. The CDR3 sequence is CASSPGTDQPQHF. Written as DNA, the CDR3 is TGTGCCAGCTCACCGGGGACAGATCAGCCCCAGCATTTT.

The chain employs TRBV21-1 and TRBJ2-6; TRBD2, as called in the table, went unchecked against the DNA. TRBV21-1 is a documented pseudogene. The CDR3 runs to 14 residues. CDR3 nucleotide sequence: TGTGCCTGTCGAACTTTATGCGGGGCCAACGTCCTGACTTTC. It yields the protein CACRTLCGANVLTF.

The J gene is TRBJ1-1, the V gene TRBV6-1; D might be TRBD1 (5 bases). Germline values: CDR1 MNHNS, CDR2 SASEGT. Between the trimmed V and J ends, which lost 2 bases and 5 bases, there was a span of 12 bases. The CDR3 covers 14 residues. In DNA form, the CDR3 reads TGTGCCAGCAGTGAATTGGGGAAGGGGACTGAAGCTTTCTTT. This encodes CASSELGKGTEAFF.

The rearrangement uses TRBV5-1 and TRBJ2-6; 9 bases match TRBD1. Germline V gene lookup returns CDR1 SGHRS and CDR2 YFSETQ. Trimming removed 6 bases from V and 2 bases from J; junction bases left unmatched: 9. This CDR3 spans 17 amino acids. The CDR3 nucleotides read TGCGCCAGCACGGACAGGGGAAACATTCCTGGGGCCAACGTCCTGACTTTC. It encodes CASTDRGNIPGANVLTF.

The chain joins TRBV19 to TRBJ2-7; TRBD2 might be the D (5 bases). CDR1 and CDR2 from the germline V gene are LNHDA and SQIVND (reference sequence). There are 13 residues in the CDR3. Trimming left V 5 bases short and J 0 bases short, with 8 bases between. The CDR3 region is CASSGGLSYEQYF. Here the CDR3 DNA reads TGTGCCAGTAGTGGCGGGCTCTCCTACGAGCAGTACTTC. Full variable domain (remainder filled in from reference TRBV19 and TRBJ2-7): DGGITQSPKYLFRKEGQNVTLSCEQNLNHDAMYWYRQDPGQGLRLIYYSQIVNDFQKGDIAEGYSVSREKKESFPLTVTSAQKNPTAFYLCASSGGLSYEQYFGPGTRLTVT.

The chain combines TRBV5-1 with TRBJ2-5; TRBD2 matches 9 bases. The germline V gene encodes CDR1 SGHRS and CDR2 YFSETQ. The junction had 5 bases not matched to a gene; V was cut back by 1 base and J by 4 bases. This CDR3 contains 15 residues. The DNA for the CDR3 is TGCGCCAGCAGCTTGAGCGGGAGGTCTTTAGAGACCCAGTACTTC. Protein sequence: CASSLSGRSLETQYF.

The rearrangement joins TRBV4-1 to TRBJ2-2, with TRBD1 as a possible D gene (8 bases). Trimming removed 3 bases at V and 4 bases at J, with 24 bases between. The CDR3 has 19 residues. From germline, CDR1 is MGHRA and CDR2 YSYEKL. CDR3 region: CASSHPGGAGGAITGELFF. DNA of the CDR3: TGCGCCAGCAGCCATCCTGGGGGGGCAGGGGGCGCGATCACCGGGGAGCTGTTTTTT.

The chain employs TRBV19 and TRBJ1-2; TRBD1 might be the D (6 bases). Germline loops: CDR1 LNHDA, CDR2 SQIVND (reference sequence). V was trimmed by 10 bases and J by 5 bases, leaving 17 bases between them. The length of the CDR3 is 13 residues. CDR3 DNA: TGTGCCACCTCAGGGGAGGGAAGGTATGGCTACACCTTC. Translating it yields CATSGEGRYGYTF.

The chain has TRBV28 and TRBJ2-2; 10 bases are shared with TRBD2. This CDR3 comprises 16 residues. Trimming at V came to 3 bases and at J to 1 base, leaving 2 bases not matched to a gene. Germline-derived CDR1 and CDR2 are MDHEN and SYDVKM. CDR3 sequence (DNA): TGTGCCAGCAGTTTTAGACTAGCGGGGAACACCGGGGAGCTGTTTTTT. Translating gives CASSFRLAGNTGELFF.